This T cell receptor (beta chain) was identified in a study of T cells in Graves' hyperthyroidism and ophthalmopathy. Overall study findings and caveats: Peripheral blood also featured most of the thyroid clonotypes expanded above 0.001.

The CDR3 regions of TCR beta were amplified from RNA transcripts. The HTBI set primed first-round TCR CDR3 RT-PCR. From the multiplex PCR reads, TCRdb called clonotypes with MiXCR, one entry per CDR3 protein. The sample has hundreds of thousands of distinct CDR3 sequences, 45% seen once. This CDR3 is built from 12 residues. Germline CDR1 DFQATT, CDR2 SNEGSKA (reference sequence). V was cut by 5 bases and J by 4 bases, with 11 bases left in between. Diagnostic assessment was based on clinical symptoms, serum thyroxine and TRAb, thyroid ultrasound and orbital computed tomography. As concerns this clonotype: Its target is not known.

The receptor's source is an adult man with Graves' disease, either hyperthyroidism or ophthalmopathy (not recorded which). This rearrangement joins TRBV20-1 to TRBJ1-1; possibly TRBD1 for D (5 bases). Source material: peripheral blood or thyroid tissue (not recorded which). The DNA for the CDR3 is TGCAGTGCTGCTCGGGGCTCCACTGAAGCTTTCTTT. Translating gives CSAARGSTEAFF.